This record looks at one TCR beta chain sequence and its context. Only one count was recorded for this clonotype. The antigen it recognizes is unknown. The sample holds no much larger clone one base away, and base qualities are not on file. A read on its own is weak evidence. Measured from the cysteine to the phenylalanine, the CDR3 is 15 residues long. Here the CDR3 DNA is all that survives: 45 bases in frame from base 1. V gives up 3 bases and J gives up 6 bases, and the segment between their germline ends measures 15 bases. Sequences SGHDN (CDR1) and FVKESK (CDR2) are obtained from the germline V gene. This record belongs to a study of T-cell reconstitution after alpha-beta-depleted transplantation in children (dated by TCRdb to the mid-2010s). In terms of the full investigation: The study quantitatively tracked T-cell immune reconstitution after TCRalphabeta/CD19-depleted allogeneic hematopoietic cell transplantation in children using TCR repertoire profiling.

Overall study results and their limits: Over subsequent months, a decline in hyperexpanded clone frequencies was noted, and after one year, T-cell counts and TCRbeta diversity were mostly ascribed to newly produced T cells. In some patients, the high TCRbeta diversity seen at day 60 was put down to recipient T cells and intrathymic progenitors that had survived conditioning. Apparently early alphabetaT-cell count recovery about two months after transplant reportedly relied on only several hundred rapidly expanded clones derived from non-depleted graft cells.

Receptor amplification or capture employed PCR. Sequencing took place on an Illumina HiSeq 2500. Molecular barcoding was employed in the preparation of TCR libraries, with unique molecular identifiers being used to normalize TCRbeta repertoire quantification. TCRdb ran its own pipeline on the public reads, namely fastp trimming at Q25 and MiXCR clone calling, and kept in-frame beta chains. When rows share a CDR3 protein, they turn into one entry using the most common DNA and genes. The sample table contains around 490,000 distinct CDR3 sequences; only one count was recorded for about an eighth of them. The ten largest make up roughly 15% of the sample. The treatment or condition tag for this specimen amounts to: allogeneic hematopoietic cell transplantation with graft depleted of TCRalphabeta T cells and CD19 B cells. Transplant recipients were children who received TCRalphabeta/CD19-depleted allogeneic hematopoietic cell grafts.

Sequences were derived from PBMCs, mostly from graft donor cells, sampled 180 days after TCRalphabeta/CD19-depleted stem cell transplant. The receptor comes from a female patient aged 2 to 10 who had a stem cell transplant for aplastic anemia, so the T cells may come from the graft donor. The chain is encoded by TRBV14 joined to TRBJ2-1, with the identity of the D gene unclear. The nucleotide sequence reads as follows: TGTGCCAGCAGCCAGGGCACATGGCTTTGCAATGAGCAGTTCTTC. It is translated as CASSQGTWLCNEQFF.